This TCR beta chain was sequenced in a study of shared clonotypes between healthy human individuals. Repertoires were generated with immunoSEQ multiplex PCR, while TCRdb's copy carries only in-frame clones and drops some. The sample contains a few hundred thousand clones, roughly 72% of which appear only once. Recent acute infections and vaccinations were absent in the healthy HIV-negative adult donors. This CDR3 region has 12 residues. V lost 8 bases and J lost 5, with 12 bases in between. CDR1 and CDR2 from the germline V gene are MDHEN and SYDVKM. This sequence was found in a woman in her thirties or forties in good health. Some clones in this sample may be carry-over from other donors' samples. Material: PBMCs. The chain uses TRBV28 and TRBJ2-5; D possibly matches TRBD1 or TRBD2 (6 bases each). The CDR3 nucleotides read TGTGCCAGCGGGGGGCTTAGGGAGACCCAGTACTTC. Amino acids: CASGGLRETQYF.